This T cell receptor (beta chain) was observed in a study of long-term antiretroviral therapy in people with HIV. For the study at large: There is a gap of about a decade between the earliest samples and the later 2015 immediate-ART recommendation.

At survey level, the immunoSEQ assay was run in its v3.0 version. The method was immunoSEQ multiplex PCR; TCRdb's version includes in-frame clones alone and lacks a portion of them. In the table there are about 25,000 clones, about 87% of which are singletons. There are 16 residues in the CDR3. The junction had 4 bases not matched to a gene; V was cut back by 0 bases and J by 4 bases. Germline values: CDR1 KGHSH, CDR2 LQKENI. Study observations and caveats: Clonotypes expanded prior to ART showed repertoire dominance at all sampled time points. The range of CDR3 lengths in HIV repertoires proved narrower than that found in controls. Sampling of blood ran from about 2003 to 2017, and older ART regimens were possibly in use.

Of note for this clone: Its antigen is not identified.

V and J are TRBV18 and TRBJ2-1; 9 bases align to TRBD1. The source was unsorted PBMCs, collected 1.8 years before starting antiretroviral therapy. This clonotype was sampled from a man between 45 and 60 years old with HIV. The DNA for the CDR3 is TGTGCCAGCTCACCACCGGACAGGGGTTATTACAATGAGCAGTTCTTC. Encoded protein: CASSPPDRGYYNEQFF.